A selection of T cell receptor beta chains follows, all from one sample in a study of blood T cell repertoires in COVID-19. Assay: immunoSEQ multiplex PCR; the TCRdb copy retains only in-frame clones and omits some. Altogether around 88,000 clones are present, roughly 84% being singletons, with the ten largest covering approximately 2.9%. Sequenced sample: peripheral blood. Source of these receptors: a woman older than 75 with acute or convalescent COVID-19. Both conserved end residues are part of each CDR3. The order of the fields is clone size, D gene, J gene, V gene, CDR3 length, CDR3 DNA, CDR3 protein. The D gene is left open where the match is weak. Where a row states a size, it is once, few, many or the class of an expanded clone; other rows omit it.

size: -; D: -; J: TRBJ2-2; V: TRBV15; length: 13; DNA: TGTGCCACCATCCCAGGGAACACCGGGGAGCTGTTTTTT; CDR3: CATIPGNTGELFF
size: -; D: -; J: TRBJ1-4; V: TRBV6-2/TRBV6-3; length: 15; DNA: TGTGCCAGCAGCCTAGGGACACATGCTAATGAAAAACTGTTTTTT; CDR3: CASSLGTHANEKLFF
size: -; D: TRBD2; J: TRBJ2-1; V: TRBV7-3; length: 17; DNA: TGTGCCAGCAGCTTACCTTTAGGACTAGCGGGGCGACATGAGCAGTTCTTC; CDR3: CASSLPLGLAGRHEQFF
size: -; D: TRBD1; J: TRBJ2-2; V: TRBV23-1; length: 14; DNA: TGCGCCAGCAGGGACAGGAGACCCACCGAGGAGCTGTTTTTT; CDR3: CASRDRRPTEELFF
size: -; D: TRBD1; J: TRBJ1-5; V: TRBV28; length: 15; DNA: TGTGCCAGTTCCGGGGCAGGGGGCTACAATCAGCCCCAGCATTTT; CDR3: CASSGAGGYNQPQHF
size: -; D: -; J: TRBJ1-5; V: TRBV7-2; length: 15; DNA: TGTGCCAGCAGCCCCGGCAATGCGGGCAATCAGCCCCAGCATTTT; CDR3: CASSPGNAGNQPQHF
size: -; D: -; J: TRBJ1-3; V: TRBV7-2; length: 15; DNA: TGTGCCAGCAGTCCTGGGACTAGCTCTGGAAACACCATATATTTT; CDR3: CASSPGTSSGNTIYF
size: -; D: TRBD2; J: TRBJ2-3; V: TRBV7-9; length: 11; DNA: TGTGCCAGCGAGCGGGAGACTACGCAGTATTTT; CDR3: CASERETTQYF
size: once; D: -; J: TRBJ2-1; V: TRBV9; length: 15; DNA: TGTGCCAGCAGCGTAGTACAGGGTTTCTACAATGAGCAGTTCTTC; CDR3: CASSVVQGFYNEQFF
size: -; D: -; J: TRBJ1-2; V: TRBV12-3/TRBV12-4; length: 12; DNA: TGTGCCAGCAGCCGCCAACAGGAAGGAGACACCTTC; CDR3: CASSRQQEGDTF
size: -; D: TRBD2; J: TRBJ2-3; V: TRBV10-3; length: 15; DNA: TGTGCCATCAGTGACCTAGCGGGAGCTAGAGATACGCAGTATTTT; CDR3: CAISDLAGARDTQYF
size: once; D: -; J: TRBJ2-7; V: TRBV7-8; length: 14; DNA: TGTGCCAGCAGCTTAGCCGCAGGTTCCTACGAGCAGTACTTC; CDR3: CASSLAAGSYEQYF
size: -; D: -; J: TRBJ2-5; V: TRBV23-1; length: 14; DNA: TGCGCCAGCAGTCTGTACAGTCAAGTCGCGACCCAGTACTTC; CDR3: CASSLYSQVATQYF
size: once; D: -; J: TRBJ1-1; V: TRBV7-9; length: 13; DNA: TGTGCCAGCAGCTTTCTTACAGGAACTGAAGCTTTCTTT; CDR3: CASSFLTGTEAFF
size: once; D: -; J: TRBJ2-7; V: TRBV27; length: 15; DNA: TGTGCCAGCAGTTTAAGTCTAGCGAGTGCCTACGAGCAGTACTTC; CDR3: CASSLSLASAYEQYF
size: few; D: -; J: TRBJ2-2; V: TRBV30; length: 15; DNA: TGTGCCTGGAGTGGAGGGATTGGGGTAACCGGGGAGCTGTTTTTT; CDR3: CAWSGGIGVTGELFF
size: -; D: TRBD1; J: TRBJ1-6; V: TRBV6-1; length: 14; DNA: TGTGCCAGCAGTGATAGACAGGGGACTTCACCCCTCCACTTT; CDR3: CASSDRQGTSPLHF
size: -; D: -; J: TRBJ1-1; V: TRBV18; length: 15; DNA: TGTGCCAGCTCACCGGGGCCACAGTTGAACACTGAAGCTTTCTTT; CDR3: CASSPGPQLNTEAFF
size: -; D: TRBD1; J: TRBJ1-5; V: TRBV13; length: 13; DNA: TGTGCCAGCAGCTTGGGACAGTCGGCTTCCCAGCATTTT; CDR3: CASSLGQSASQHF
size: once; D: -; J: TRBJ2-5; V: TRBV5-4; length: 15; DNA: TGTGCCAGCAGCATAAGCTCGGGACTCGAAGAGACCCAGTACTTC; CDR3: CASSISSGLEETQYF
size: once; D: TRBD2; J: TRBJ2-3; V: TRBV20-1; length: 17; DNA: TGCAGTGCTAGTGGGGCTGGCGGGAGAGGATCCACAGATACGCAGTATTTT; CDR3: CSASGAGGRGSTDTQYF
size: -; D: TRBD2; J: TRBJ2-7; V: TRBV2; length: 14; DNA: TGTGCCAGCAGTGAGGGCGGGAGTGTGGACGAGCAGTACTTC; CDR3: CASSEGGSVDEQYF
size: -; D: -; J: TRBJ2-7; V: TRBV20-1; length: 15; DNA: TGCAGTGCTAGTTACATTGGGGGCGCAACCTACGAGCAGTACTTC; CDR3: CSASYIGGATYEQYF
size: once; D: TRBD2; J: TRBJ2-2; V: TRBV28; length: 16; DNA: TGTGCCAGCAGTATGTTAGCGGGAGCATTGACCGGGGAGCTGTTTTTT; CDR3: CASSMLAGALTGELFF
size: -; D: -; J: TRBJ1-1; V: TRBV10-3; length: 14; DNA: TGTGCCATCAGTGGGACAGTCTCTAACACTGAAGCTTTCTTT; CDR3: CAISGTVSNTEAFF
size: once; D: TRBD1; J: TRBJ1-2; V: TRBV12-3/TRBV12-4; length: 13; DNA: TGTGCCAGCAGTCCCGGACAGGGCAACGGCTACACCTTC; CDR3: CASSPGQGNGYTF
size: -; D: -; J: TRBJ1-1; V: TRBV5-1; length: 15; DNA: TGCGCCAGCAGCTTGGGGGGCGAGGGCGGGGCTGAAGCTTTCTTT; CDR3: CASSLGGEGGAEAFF
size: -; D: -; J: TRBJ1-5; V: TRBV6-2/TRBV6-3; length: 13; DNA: TGTGCCAGCAGTTACGGGGGAGGTCAGCCCCAGCATTTT; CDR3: CASSYGGGQPQHF
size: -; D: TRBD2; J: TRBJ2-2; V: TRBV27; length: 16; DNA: TGTGCCAGCAGCATGACTAGCGGGATCAACACCGGGGAGCTGTTTTTT; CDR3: CASSMTSGINTGELFF
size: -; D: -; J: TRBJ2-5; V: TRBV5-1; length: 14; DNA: TGCGCCAGCAGCTTGGATATAGCCCAAGAGACCCAGTACTTC; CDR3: CASSLDIAQETQYF
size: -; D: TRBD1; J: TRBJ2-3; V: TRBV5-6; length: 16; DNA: TGTGCCAGCAGCTTTTGGGGACAGGGGAGCACAGATACGCAGTATTTT; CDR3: CASSFWGQGSTDTQYF
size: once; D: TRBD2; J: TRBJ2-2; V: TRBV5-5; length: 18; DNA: TGTGCCAGCAGCTCGGGACTAGCGGGAGGTCTGAACACCGGGGAGCTGTTTTTT; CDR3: CASSSGLAGGLNTGELFF
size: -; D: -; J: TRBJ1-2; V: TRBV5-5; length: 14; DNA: TGTGCCAGCAGCTTGGGCGCTACTAACTATGGCTACACCTTC; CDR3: CASSLGATNYGYTF
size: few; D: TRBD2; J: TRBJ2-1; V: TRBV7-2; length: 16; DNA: TGTGCCAGCAGCCCGCAAACCAGACTAGCGGACAATGAGCAGTTCTTC; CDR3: CASSPQTRLADNEQFF
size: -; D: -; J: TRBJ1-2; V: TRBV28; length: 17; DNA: TGTGCCAGCAGTTCTCCCGGACGGACTTTAGAGGGCTATGGCTACACCTTC; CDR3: CASSSPGRTLEGYGYTF
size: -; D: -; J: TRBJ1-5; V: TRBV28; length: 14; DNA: TGTGCCAGCAGTTTAACTGGGCCCGGACAGCCCCAGCATTTT; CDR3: CASSLTGPGQPQHF
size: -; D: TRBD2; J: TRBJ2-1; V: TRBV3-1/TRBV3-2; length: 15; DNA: TGTGCCAGCACCACAGGACTAGCTGAGTACAATGAGCAGTTCTTC; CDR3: CASTTGLAEYNEQFF
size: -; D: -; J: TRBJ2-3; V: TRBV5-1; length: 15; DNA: TGCGCCAGCAGCTTGGGACAGCTGAGCACAGATACGCAGTATTTT; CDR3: CASSLGQLSTDTQYF
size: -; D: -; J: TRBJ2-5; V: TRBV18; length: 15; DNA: TGTGCCAGCTCACCCCCACGGGAGTGGTTAGAGACCCAGTACTTC; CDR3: CASSPPREWLETQYF
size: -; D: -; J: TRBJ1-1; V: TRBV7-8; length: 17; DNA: TGTGCCAGCAGCTTAGATAGGCGTCTGGAGGGAAACACTGAAGCTTTCTTT; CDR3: CASSLDRRLEGNTEAFF
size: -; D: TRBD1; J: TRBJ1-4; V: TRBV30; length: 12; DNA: TGTGCCAGTGTACAGGGGGCCGGAAAACTGTTTTTT; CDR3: CASVQGAGKLFF
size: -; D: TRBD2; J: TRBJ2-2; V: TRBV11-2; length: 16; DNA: TGTGCCAGCAGCTTATTGTTAGCGGGAGGAACCGGGGAGCTGTTTTTT; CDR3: CASSLLLAGGTGELFF
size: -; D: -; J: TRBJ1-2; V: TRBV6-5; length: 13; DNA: TGTGCCAGCAGTCGGGACACCAACTATGGCTACACCTTC; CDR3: CASSRDTNYGYTF
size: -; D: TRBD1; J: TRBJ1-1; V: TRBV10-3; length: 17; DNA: TGTGCCATCAGCCCCGGGACAGGAGGATGGGGGAACACTGAAGCTTTCTTT; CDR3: CAISPGTGGWGNTEAFF
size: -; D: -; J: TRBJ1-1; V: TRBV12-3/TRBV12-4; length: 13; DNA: TGTGCCAGCACCCCAGGGTTGAACACTGAAGCTTTCTTT; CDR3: CASTPGLNTEAFF
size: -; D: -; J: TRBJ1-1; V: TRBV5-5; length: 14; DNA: TGTGCCACCACCTTACAGGGATCGAACACTGAAGCTTTCTTT; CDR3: CATTLQGSNTEAFF
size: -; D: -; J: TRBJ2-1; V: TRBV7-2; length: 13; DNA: TGTGCCAGCAGCTTAGGGCTCCACAATGAGCAGTTCTTC; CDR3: CASSLGLHNEQFF
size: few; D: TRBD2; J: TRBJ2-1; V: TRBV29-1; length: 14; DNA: TGCAGCGCCGTAGCGGGACAATTCCCCGGTGAGCAGTTCTTC; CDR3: CSAVAGQFPGEQFF
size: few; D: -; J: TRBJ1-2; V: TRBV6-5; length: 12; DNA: TGTGCCAGCAAGGAACAGAACTATGGCTACACCTTC; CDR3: CASKEQNYGYTF
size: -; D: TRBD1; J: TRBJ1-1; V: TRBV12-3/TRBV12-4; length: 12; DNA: TGTGCCAGCAGTCCAGGACAGGGTGAAGCTTTCTTT; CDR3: CASSPGQGEAFF
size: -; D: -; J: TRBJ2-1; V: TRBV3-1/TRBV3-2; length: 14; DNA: TGTGCCAGCAGCCAAGTCGGTCCTCGGAATGAGCAGTTCTTC; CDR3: CASSQVGPRNEQFF
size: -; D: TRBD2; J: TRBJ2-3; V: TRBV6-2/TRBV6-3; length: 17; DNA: TGTGCCAGCAGTTACCTCGGGACTAGCGGGGGTTTCGGTACGCAGTATTTT; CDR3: CASSYLGTSGGFGTQYF
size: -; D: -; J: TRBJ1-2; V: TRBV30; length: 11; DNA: TGTGCCTGTAGGGGCGGCGGTGGCTACACCTTC; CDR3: CACRGGGGYTF
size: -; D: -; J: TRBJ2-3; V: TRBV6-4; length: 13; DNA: TGTGCCAGCAGTGCGCAGGCGTGGGATACGCAGTATTTT; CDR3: CASSAQAWDTQYF
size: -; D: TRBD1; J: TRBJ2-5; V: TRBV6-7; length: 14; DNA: TGTGCCAGCAGCCGTGGGACAGACCAAGAGACCCAGTACTTC; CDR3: CASSRGTDQETQYF
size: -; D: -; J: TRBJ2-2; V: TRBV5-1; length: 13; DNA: TGCGCCAGCTGCCCACGGGACTCCGGGGAGCTGTTTTTT; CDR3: CASCPRDSGELFF
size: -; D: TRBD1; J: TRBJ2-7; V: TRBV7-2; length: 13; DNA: TGTGCCAGTGGACAGGGTAGATCCTACGAGCAGTACTTC; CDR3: CASGQGRSYEQYF
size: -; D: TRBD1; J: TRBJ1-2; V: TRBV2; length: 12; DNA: TGTGCCAGCAGTCGGGACAGAGGGGGCTACACCTTC; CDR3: CASSRDRGGYTF
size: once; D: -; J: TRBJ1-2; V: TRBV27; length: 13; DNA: TGTGCCAGCAGTTTGACAGCTAACTATGGCTACACCTTC; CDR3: CASSLTANYGYTF
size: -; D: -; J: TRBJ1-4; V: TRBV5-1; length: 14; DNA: TGCGCCAGCAGCCTGGGGACATTTGCCGAAAAACTGTTTTTT; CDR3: CASSLGTFAEKLFF